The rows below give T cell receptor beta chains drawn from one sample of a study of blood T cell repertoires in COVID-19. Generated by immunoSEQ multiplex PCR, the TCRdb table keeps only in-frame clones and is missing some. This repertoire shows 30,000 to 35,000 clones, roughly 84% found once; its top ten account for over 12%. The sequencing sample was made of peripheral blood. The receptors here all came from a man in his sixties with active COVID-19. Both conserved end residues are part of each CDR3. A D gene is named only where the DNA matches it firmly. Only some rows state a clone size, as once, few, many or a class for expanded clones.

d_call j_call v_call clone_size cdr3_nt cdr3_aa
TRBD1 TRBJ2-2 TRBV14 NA TGTGCCAGCAGCCCGAGGACAGGGGCTCGGACCGGGGAGCTGTTTTTT CASSPRTGARTGELFF
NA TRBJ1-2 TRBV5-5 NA TGTGCCAGCAGCTTGGGGGCGGGCTATGGCTACACCTTC CASSLGAGYGYTF
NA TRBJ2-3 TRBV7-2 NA TGTGCCAGCAGCTTAGGGGGGCCGAGCACAGATACGCAGTATTTT CASSLGGPSTDTQYF
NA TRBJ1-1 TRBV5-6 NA TGTGCCAGCAGCTTGAGGGAGGGGGTTACTGAAGCTTTCTTT CASSLREGVTEAFF
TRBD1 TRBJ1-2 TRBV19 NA TGTGCCAGTAGCCTCTCCGGGACAGGAATTTATGGCTACACCTTC CASSLSGTGIYGYTF
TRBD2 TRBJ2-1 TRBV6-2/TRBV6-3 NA TGTGCCAGCAGTGACGCGTCTGCGGGGGGCTACAATGAGCAGTTCTTC CASSDASAGGYNEQFF
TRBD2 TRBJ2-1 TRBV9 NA TGTGCCAGCAGCGTAGCCCCATACACGACTAGCGGGGAAGACAATGAGCAGTTCTTC CASSVAPYTTSGEDNEQFF
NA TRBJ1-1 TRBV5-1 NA TGCGCCAGCAGCACGGACACAGTGAACACTGAAGCTTTCTTT CASSTDTVNTEAFF
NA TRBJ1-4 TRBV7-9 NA TGTGCCAGCGACAACGTCGGAGAAAAACTGTTTTTT CASDNVGEKLFF
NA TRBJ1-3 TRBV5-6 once TGTGCCAGCAGCGAACAGGGCGGGAACACCATATATTTT CASSEQGGNTIYF
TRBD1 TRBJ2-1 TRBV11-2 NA TGTGCCAGCAGCTGGACAGGGAGCTCCTACAATGAGCAGTTCTTC CASSWTGSSYNEQFF
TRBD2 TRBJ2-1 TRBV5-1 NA TGCGCCAGCAGCCCACGGACTAGCTACAATGAGCAGTTCTTC CASSPRTSYNEQFF
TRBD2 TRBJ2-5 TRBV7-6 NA TGTGCCAGCAGTTTAGGCGCTAGCGGGGGGGAGACCCAGTACTTC CASSLGASGGETQYF
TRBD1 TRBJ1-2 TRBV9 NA TGTGCCAGCAGCGCGACAGGGGTTCCTAACTATGGCTACACCTTC CASSATGVPNYGYTF
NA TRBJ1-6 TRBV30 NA TGTGCCTGGAATCCGGGAATGGATTCACCCCTCCACTTT CAWNPGMDSPLHF
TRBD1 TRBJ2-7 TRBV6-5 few TGTGCCAGCAGAGCCGGGACAGGGGGCAACGACGAGCAGTACTTC CASRAGTGGNDEQYF
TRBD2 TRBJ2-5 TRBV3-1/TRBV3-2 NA TGTGCCAGCAGCCAAGGTTCGCAGGGACATTATCTAGCGGGGGTCCGAGAGACCCAGTACTTC CASSQGSQGHYLAGVRETQYF
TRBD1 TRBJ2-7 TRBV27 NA TGTGCCAGCAGTTTATCCCAGACAGGGACATCCTACGAGCAGTACTTC CASSLSQTGTSYEQYF
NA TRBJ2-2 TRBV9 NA TGTGCCAGCAGCGTAGTGGACACCAAGAACACCGGGGAGCTGTTTTTT CASSVVDTKNTGELFF
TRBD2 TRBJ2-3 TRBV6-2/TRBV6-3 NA TGTGCCAGCAGTTACCGACTAGCGGGAGATAGTGATACGCAGTATTTT CASSYRLAGDSDTQYF
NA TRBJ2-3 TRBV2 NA TGTGCCAGCGAAGGGGGGGGCGGCACAGATACGCAGTATTTT CASEGGGGTDTQYF
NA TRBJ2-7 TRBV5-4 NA TGTGCCAGCAGCTTCTCCGCAGGGGCCGCCCTCTACGAGCAGTACTTC CASSFSAGAALYEQYF
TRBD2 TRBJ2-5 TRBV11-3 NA TGTGCCAGCAGCTTCGGACTAGCGGGGAGCCAAGAGACCCAGTACTTC CASSFGLAGSQETQYF
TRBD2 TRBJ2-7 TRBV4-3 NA TGCGCCAGCAGCCAAGAAGCGGGGTCTAGCGGGGTTCGGCAGTACTTC CASSQEAGSSGVRQYF
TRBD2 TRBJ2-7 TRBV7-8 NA TGTGCCAGCAGCGGGGGACTAGCATGGTACGAGCAGTACTTC CASSGGLAWYEQYF
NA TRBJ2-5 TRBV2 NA TGTGCCAGCAGCCCATCGGAGGAGACCCAGTACTTC CASSPSEETQYF
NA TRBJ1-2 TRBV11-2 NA TGTGCCAGCAGCTTAGCAGGGTGGTATGGCTACACCTTC CASSLAGWYGYTF
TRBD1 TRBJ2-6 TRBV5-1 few TGCGCCAGCAGGGACAGGTTGTCATCTGGGGCCAACGTCCTGACTTTC CASRDRLSSGANVLTF
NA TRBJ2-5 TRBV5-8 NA TGTGCCAGCAGCTATACTAGCAACCAAGAGACCCAGTACTTC CASSYTSNQETQYF
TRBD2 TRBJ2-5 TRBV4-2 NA TGTGCCAGCAGCCAACTAGCGGGAGGCGTAGAGACCCAGTACTTC CASSQLAGGVETQYF
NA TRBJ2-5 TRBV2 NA TGTGCCAGCAGTGGACAGCAAGAGACCCAGTACTTC CASSGQQETQYF
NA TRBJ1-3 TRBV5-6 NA TGTGCCAGCAGCTTGAATCGGAACACCATATATTTT CASSLNRNTIYF
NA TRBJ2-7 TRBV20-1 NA TGCAGTGCTGGTCAGGGGGGCGAGCGGAACTTC CSAGQGGERNF
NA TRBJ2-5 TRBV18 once TGTGCCAGCTCAATGGGTACTACCCGAGAGACCCAGTACTTC CASSMGTTRETQYF
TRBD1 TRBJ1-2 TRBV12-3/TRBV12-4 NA TGTGCCAGCAGGACGACAGGGGGCAGTGGCTACACCTTC CASRTTGGSGYTF
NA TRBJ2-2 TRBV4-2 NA TGTGCCAGCAGCGCTACTAGCTCCACCGGGGAGCTGTTTTTT CASSATSSTGELFF
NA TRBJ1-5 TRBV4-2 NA TGTGCCAGCAGCCACGGGTATAGCAATCAGCCCCAGCATTTT CASSHGYSNQPQHF
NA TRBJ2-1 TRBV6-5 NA TGTGCCAGCAGTCCCAGCGGAGGAGTCCACAATGAGCAGTTCTTC CASSPSGGVHNEQFF
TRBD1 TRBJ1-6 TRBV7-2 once TGTGCCAGCAGCTATAGAGGGCAGGGGGGATCACCCCTCCACTTT CASSYRGQGGSPLHF
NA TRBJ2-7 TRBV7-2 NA TGTGCCAGCAGCTTAGGGGGGCTTTTCGGCAACGAGCAGTACTTC CASSLGGLFGNEQYF
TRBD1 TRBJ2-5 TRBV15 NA TGTGCCACCAGCAGGGTGACAGGGGGCACCGAAGAGACCCAGTACTTC CATSRVTGGTEETQYF
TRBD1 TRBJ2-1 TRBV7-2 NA TGTGCCAGCAGCCCAACCGGGACAGGGGGTACTTCTGAGCAGTTCTTC CASSPTGTGGTSEQFF